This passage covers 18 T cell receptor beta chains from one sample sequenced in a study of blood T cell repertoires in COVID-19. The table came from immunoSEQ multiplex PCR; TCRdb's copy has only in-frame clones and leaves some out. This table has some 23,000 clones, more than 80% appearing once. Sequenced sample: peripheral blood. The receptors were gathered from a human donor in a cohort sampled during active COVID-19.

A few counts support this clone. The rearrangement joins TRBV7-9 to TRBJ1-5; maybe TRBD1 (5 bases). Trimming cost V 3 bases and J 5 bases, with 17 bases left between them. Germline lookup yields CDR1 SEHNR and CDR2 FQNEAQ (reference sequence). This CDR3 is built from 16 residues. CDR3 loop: CASSFGLTVHHQPQHF. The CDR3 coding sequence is TGTGCCAGCAGCTTTGGGCTGACAGTACATCATCAGCCCCAGCATTTT.

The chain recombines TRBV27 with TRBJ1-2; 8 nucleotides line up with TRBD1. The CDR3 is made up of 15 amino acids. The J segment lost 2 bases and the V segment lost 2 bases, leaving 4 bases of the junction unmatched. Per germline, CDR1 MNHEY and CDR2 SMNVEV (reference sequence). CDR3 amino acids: CASSLQAGGNYGYTF. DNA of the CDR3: TGTGCCAGCAGTTTACAAGCAGGGGGCAACTATGGCTACACCTTC.

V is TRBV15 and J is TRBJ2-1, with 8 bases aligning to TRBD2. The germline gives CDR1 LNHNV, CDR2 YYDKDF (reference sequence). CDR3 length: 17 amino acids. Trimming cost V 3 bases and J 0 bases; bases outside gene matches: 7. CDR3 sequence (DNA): TGTGCCACCAGCAGGCAATTAGCGGGGAGCTCCTACAATGAGCAGTTCTTC. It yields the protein CATSRQLAGSSYNEQFF.

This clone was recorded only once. CDR3 nucleotide sequence: TGTGCCAGCAGCCCACACACAGATACGCAGTATTTT. Translation: CASSPHTDTQYF. This chain connects TRBV9 to TRBJ2-3; D is undetermined. Germline V gene sequence: CDR1 SGDLS, CDR2 YYNGEE. V gave up 4 bases and J gave up 2 bases, with 5 bases separating them. This CDR3 is built from 12 residues.

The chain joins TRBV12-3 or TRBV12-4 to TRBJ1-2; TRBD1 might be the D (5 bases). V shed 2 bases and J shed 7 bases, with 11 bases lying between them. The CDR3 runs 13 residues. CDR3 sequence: CASSLSGRRGYTF. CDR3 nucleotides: TGTGCCAGCAGTTTATCAGGGCGGCGTGGCTACACCTTC.

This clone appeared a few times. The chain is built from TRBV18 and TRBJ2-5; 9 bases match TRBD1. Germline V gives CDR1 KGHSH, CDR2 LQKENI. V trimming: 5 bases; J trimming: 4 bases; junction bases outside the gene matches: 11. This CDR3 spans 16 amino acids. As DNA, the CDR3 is TGTGCCAGCTCAACGCAGACAGGGGGAAGTGGAGAGACCCAGTACTTC. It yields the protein CASSTQTGGSGETQYF.

The CDR3 sequence is CASSRRQGGNEKLFF. In DNA, the CDR3 is TGTGCCAGCAGCCGTAGACAGGGAGGTAATGAAAAACTGTTTTTT. This sequence joins TRBV9 and TRBJ1-4; 7 bases map to TRBD1. The CDR3 contains 15 residues. The V gene end was trimmed by 4 bases and the J gene end by 4 bases; junction bases not matched to a gene: 7. The germline gives CDR1 SGDLS, CDR2 YYNGEE.

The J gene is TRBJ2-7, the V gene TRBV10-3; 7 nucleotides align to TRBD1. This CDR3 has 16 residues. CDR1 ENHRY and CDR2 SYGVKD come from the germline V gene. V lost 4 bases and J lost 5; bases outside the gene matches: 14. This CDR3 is CAISAESGQNIHEQYF. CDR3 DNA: TGTGCCATCAGTGCAGAATCGGGACAGAATATCCACGAGCAGTACTTC.

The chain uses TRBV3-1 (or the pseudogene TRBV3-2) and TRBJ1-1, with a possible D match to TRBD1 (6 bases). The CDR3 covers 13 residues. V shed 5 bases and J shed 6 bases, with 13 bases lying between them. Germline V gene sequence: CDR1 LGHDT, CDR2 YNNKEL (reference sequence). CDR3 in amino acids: CASSYTGGAEAFF. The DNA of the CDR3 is TGTGCCAGCAGCTACACGGGGGGCGCTGAAGCTTTCTTT.

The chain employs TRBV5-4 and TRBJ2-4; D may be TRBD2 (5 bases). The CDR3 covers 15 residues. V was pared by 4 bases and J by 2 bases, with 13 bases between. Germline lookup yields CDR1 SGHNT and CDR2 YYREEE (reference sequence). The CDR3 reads CASSPEGGTKNIQYF. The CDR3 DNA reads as TGTGCCAGCAGCCCCGAGGGTGGCACCAAAAACATTCAGTACTTC. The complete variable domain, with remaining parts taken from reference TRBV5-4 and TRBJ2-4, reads ETGVTQSPTHLIKTRGQQVTLRCSSQSGHNTVSWYQQALGQGPQFIFQYYREEENGRGNFPPRFSGLQFPNYSSELNVNALELDDSALYLCASSPEGGTKNIQYFGAGTRLSVL.

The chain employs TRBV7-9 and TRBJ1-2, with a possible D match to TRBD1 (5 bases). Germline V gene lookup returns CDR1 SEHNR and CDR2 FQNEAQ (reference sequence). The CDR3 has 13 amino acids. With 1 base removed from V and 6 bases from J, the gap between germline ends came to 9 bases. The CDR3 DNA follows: TGTGCCAGCAGCTTAGGAGGGACTAATGGCTACACCTTC. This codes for CASSLGGTNGYTF.

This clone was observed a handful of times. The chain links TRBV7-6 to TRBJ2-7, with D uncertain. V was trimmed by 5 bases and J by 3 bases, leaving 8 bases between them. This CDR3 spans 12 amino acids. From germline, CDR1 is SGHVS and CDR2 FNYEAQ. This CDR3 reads CASSDDIYEQYF. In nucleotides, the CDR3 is TGTGCCAGCAGCGACGACATCTACGAGCAGTACTTC.

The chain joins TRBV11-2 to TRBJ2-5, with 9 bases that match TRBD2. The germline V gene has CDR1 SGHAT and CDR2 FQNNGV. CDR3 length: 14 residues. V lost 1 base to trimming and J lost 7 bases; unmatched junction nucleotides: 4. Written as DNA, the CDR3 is TGTGCCAGCAGCTTAGTGTTTAGCGGGGGGACCCAGTACTTC. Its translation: CASSLVFSGGTQYF. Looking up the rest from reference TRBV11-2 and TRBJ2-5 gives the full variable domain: EAGVAQSPRYKIIEKRQSVAFWCNPISGHATLYWYQQILGQGPKLLIQFQNNGVVDDSQLPKDRFSAERLKGVDSTLKIQPAKLEDSAVYLCASSLVFSGGTQYFGPGTRLLVL.

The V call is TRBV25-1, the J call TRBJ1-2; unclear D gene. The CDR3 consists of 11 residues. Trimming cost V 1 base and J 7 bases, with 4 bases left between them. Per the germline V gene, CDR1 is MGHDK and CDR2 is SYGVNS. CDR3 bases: TGTGCCAGCAGTGAATCTTTTGGCTACACCTTC. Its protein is CASSESFGYTF.

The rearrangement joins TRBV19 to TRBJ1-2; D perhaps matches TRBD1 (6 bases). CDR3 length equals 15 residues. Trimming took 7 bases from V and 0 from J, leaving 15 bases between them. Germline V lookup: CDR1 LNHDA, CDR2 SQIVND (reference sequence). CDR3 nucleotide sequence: TGTGCCAGTAAAATCCGACAGGAAACTAACTATGGCTACACCTTC. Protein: CASKIRQETNYGYTF.

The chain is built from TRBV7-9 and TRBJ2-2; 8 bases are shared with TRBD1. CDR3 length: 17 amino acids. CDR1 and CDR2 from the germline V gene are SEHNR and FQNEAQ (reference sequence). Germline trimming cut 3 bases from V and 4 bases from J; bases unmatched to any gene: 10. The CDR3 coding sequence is TGTGCCAGCAGCTTTCCCCCGGGACAGGATAGCACCGGGGAGCTGTTTTTT. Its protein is CASSFPPGQDSTGELFF.

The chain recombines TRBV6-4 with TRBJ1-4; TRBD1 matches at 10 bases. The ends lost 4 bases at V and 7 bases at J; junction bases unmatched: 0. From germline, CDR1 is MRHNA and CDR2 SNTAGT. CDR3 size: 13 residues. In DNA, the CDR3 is TGTGCCAGCAGTGGGGACAGGGGTGAAAAACTGTTTTTT. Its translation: CASSGDRGEKLFF.

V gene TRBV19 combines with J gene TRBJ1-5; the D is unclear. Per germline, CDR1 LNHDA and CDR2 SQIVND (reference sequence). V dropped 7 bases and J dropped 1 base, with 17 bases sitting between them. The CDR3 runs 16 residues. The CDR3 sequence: CASIPAAGGSNQPQHF. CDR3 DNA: TGTGCCAGTATCCCCGCGGCAGGAGGAAGCAATCAGCCCCAGCATTTT.